This TCR beta chain was identified during a study of cytomegalovirus exposure and HLA in healthy donors. This PCR relied on a set of 60 Vbeta primers and 13 Jbeta primers. Generated by immunoSEQ multiplex PCR, the TCRdb table keeps only in-frame clones and is missing some. The data contain some 150,000 clones, approximately 85% of them singletons. Per the germline V gene, CDR1 is MDHEN and CDR2 is SYDVKM. The CDR3 has 14 amino acids. The trim removed 6 bases at V and 7 bases at J, leaving 8 bases unmatched. The sequenced sample consisted of PBMCs. The clonotype was recovered from a woman aged 18 to 35 in good health and CMV-seronegative. The V and J genes are TRBV28 and TRBJ2-7; 11 bases align to TRBD1. The CDR3 DNA follows: TGTGCCAGCAGCCCCGGGACAGGGGGTTGGGAGCAGTACTTC. As protein: CASSPGTGGWEQYF.